These T cell receptor beta chains were read from a single sample in a study of shared clonotypes between healthy human individuals. The protocol was immunoSEQ multiplex PCR, while the TCRdb copy is restricted to in-frame clones and leaves out a portion. This table holds just over 2,000,000 clones, 85% to 95% found once. Material for sequencing was naive CD4+ T cells sorted from blood. The receptor source for this set is a man between 18 and 29 years old in good health. The CDR3 runs from the conserved cysteine through the conserved F or W. D genes are given only for firm matches. Clone size is given for some rows only: seen once, a few or many times, or a class if the clone is expanded.

CASSLVAGGGSPLHF	TGTGCCAGCAGCTTAGTGGCAGGAGGGGGTTCACCCCTCCACTTT	-	TRBJ1-6	TRBV7-2	-
CASSRQWGNTGELFF	TGTGCCAGCAGCCGACAGTGGGGGAACACCGGGGAGCTGTTTTTT	-	TRBJ2-2	TRBV7-3	-
CASSPTGGRVTLHF	TGTGCCAGCTCACCTACTGGGGGCCGTGTGACCCTCCACTTT	-	TRBJ1-6	TRBV19	-
CASSFEGGDWPQHF	TGTGCCAGCAGTTTCGAAGGGGGCGATTGGCCCCAGCATTTT	TRBD1	TRBJ1-5	TRBV27	-
CAWSVQGGREKLFF	TGTGCCTGGAGTGTGCAGGGAGGGAGGGAAAAACTGTTTTTT	-	TRBJ1-4	TRBV30	-
CASSVGQEYQETQYF	TGTGCCAGCAGCGTAGGGCAGGAGTACCAAGAGACCCAGTACTTC	-	TRBJ2-5	TRBV9	-
CASSLTGAKNIQYF	TGTGCCAGCAGTTTAACAGGGGCCAAAAACATTCAGTACTTC	-	TRBJ2-4	TRBV28	-
CASSAWEQQETQYF	TGTGCCAGCAGCGCTTGGGAGCAACAAGAGACCCAGTACTTC	-	TRBJ2-5	TRBV9	-
CASRLGWDTFPSRMETQYF	TGTGCCAGCAGGTTAGGATGGGACACATTTCCCTCAAGGATGGAGACCCAGTACTTC	-	TRBJ2-5	TRBV7-9	-
CASSLGAAYEQYF	TGTGCCAGCAGCTTGGGGGCGGCCTACGAGCAGTACTTC	-	TRBJ2-7	TRBV11-2	-
CASSPDYSNQPQHF	TGTGCCAGCAGCCCAGATTATAGCAATCAGCCCCAGCATTTT	-	TRBJ1-5	TRBV4-2	-
CASSAGEGEAFF	TGTGCCAGTTCGGCCGGGGAAGGCGAAGCTTTCTTT	-	TRBJ1-1	TRBV19	once
CASRVGLAKTYNEQFF	TGCGCCAGCAGGGTGGGACTAGCGAAGACCTACAATGAGCAGTTCTTC	TRBD2	TRBJ2-1	TRBV4-1	-
CAISASDSGFDTIYF	TGTGCCATCAGTGCGTCGGACTCCGGGTTTGACACCATATATTTT	-	TRBJ1-3	TRBV10-3	-
CASSLEGGYNEQFF	TGTGCCAGCAGCTTAGAGGGCGGCTACAATGAGCAGTTCTTC	-	TRBJ2-1	TRBV7-9	-
CASSLGVTGGYGYTF	TGTGCCAGCAGCTTAGGGGTTACCGGGGGCTATGGCTACACCTTC	-	TRBJ1-2	TRBV7-9	once
CASSPPYGPSTGELFF	TGTGCCAGCTCACCACCATACGGTCCGTCCACCGGGGAGCTGTTTTTT	-	TRBJ2-2	TRBV18	-
CASSPGSDQPQHF	TGTGCCAGCTCACCTGGATCTGATCAGCCCCAGCATTTT	-	TRBJ1-5	TRBV18	-
CASSRRTGDNEQFF	TGTGCCAGCAGCCGTCGGACAGGAGACAATGAGCAGTTCTTC	-	TRBJ2-1	TRBV21-1	-
CASSTGAIVNTEAFF	TGTGCCAGCAGCACGGGGGCTATTGTGAACACTGAAGCTTTCTTT	-	TRBJ1-1	TRBV9	-
CASSRGVQGSYEQYF	TGTGCCAGCAGCCGAGGTGTTCAGGGGTCCTACGAGCAGTACTTC	-	TRBJ2-7	TRBV7-2	-
CASSGMGSTDTQYF	TGTGCCAGCAGCGGAATGGGTAGCACAGATACGCAGTATTTT	-	TRBJ2-3	TRBV7-9	-
CASSLLGGDTQYF	TGTGCCAGCAGCTTGTTAGGTGGGGATACGCAGTATTTT	-	TRBJ2-3	TRBV5-4	-
CAISDQKTGTSYNEQFF	TGTGCCATCAGTGACCAGAAGACAGGGACATCCTACAATGAGCAGTTCTTC	TRBD1	TRBJ2-1	TRBV10-3	-
CASSSRWTDTQYF	TGTGCCAGCAGCTCCCGATGGACAGATACGCAGTATTTT	-	TRBJ2-3	TRBV9	-
CASTGYYEQYF	TGTGCCAGTACAGGTTACTACGAGCAGTACTTC	-	TRBJ2-7	TRBV28	-
CASSGDRKGAGELFF	TGTGCCAGCAGCGGGGACAGGAAGGGCGCCGGGGAGCTGTTTTTT	TRBD1	TRBJ2-2	TRBV7-9	once
CATSRALDQPQHF	TGTGCCACCAGCAGAGCCCTCGATCAGCCCCAGCATTTT	-	TRBJ1-5	TRBV15	-
CASSMGLAGQRQETQYF	TGTGCCAGTAGTATGGGACTAGCGGGACAACGCCAAGAGACCCAGTACTTC	TRBD2	TRBJ2-5	TRBV19	-
CASGRLAEWRETQYF	TGTGCCAGCGGCCGTCTAGCGGAGTGGAGAGAGACCCAGTACTTC	TRBD2	TRBJ2-5	TRBV11-2	-
CASSLWGGENNSPLHF	TGTGCCAGCAGCTTATGGGGGGGCGAGAATAATTCACCCCTCCACTTT	-	TRBJ1-6	TRBV7-9	-
CASSPGQGPSGANVLTF	TGTGCCAGCTCACCCGGACAGGGACCCTCTGGGGCCAACGTCCTGACTTTC	TRBD1	TRBJ2-6	TRBV18	-
CASSEARGQGSEQYF	TGTGCCAGCAGTGAAGCGAGAGGACAGGGATCCGAGCAGTACTTC	TRBD1	TRBJ2-7	TRBV6-1	-
CASSDNSPGRAFF	TGTGCCAGCAGTGATAATAGTCCAGGGAGAGCTTTCTTT	-	TRBJ1-1	TRBV6-1	-
CASSYRQGDQPQHF	TGTGCCAGCAGTTACCGACAGGGCGATCAGCCCCAGCATTTT	TRBD1	TRBJ1-5	TRBV6-5	once
CASSALAGGFDTQYF	TGTGCCAGCAGTGCACTAGCGGGAGGGTTTGATACGCAGTATTTT	TRBD2	TRBJ2-3	TRBV25-1	-
CASSPGTGPYEQYF	TGTGCCAGCAGCCCTGGGACAGGGCCCTACGAGCAGTACTTC	TRBD1	TRBJ2-7	TRBV27	-
CASRLQEFHFFF	TGTGCCAGCAGGCTTCAGGAGTTCCACTTCTTTTTT	-	TRBJ2-2	TRBV6-6	once
CASSLGRASSSYNEQFF	TGTGCCAGCAGCTTGGGGCGAGCGAGCTCCTCCTACAATGAGCAGTTCTTC	-	TRBJ2-1	TRBV13	-
CAVQGRMNSPLHF	TGTGCCGTTCAGGGGAGAATGAATTCACCCCTCCACTTT	-	TRBJ1-6	TRBV2	-
CASSLEGGDGYTF	TGCGCCAGCAGCTTGGAGGGAGGGGACGGCTACACCTTC	-	TRBJ1-2	TRBV5-1	-
CASSLENGRGRYYGYTF	TGTGCCAGCAGCTTAGAGAACGGCAGGGGGCGCTACTATGGCTACACCTTC	TRBD1	TRBJ1-2	TRBV7-9	once
CASLLGPSYEQYF	TGTGCCTCTTTGCTGGGCCCTTCCTACGAGCAGTACTTC	-	TRBJ2-7	TRBV6-1	-
CASSPPTSGRDTQYF	TGCGCCAGCAGCCCGCCGACTAGCGGGAGAGATACGCAGTATTTT	TRBD2	TRBJ2-3	TRBV5-1	-